The present entry profiles one T cell receptor (beta chain) with its context. Other DNA sequences of this sample code for an identical CDR3. Treatment defined: oral pan-JAK inhibitor, 5-10 mg twice daily. This CDR3 spans 11 amino acids. V shed 5 bases and J shed 0 bases, with 3 bases lying between them. The germline V gene encodes CDR1 DFQATT and CDR2 SNEGSKA (reference sequence). Extracted RNA was reverse transcribed, and the resulting cDNA served as sequencing template. This table comes from immunoSEQ multiplex PCR, and its TCRdb copy is limited to in-frame clones, with some not included. The sample carries about 250,000 clones, approximately 60% recorded once. This record comes from a study of CD8+ T cells in alopecia areata.

The chain has TRBV20-1 and TRBJ2-3; D is unresolved. Sample: CD4+ T cells sorted from blood, taken around week 54, from a patient treated with tofacitinib. This sequence originates from a human donor with alopecia areata. CDR3 protein: CSALSTDTQYF. The DNA of the CDR3 is TGCAGTGCTCTAAGCACAGATACGCAGTATTTT.